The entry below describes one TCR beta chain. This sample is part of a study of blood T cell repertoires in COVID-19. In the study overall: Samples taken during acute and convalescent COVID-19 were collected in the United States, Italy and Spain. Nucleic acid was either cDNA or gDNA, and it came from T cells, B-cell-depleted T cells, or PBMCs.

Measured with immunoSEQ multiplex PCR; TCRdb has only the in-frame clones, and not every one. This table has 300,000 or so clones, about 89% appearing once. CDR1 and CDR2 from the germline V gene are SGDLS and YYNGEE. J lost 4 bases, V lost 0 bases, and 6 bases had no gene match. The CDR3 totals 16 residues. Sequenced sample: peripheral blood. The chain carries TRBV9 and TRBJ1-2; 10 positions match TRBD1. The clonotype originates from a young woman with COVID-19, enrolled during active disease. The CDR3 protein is CASSVDRQGAFYGYTF. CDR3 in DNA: TGTGCCAGCAGCGTAGACCGACAGGGGGCGTTCTATGGCTACACCTTC.